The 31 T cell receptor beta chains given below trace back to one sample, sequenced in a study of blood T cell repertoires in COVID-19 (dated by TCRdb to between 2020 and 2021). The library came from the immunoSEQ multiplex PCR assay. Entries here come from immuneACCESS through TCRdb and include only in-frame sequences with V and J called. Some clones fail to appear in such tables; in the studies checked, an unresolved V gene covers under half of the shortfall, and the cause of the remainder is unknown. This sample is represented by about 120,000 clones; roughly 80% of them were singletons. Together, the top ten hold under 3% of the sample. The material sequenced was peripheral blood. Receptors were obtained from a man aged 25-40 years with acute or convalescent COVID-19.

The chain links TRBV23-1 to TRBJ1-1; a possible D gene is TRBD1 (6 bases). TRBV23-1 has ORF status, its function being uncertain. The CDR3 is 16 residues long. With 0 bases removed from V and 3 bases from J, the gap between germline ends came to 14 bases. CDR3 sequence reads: CASSQSRAGEYTEAFF. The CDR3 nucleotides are TGCGCCAGCAGTCAATCAAGGGCAGGGGAATACACTGAAGCTTTCTTT.

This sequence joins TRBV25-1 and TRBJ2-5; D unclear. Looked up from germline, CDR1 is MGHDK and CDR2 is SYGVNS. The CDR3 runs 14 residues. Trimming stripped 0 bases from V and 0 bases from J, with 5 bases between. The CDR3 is CASSEYGNQETQYF. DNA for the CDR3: TGTGCCAGCAGTGAATATGGCAACCAAGAGACCCAGTACTTC.

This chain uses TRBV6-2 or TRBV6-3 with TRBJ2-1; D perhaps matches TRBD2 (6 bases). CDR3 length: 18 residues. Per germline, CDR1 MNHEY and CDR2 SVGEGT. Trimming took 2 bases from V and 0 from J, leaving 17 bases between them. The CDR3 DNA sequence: TGTGCCAGCAGTTACAATAGGCAGGCGGGAAGCTCCTACAATGAGCAGTTCTTC. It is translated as CASSYNRQAGSSYNEQFF.

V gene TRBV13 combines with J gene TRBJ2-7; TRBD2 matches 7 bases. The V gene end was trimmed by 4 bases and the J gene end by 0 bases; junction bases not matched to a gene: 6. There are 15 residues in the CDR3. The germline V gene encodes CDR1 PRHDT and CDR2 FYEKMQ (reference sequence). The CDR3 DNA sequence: TGTGCCAGCAGCTCCGGGGGAGGGGTCTCCTACGAGCAGTACTTC. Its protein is CASSSGGGVSYEQYF.

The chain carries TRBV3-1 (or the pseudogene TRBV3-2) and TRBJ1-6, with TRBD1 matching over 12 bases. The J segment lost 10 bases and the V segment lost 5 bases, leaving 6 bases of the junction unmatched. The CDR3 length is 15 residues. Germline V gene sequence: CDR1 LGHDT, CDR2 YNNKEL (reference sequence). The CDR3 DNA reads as TGTGCCAGCAGCGCAAGGGACAGGGGGCTATCACCCCTCCACTTT. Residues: CASSARDRGLSPLHF.

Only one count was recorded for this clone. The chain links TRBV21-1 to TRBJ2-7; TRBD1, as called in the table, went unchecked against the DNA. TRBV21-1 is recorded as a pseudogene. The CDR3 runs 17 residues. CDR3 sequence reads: CASSKIFDDTSSYEQYF. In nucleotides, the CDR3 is TGTGCCAGCAGCAAAATTTTCGACGACACGAGCTCCTACGAGCAGTACTTC.

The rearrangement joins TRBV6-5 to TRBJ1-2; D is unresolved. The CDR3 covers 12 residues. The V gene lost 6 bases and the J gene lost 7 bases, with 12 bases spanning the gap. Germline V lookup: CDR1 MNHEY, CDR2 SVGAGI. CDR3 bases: TGTGCCAGCAGCGCCGACCGAGGTGGCTACACCTTC. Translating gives CASSADRGGYTF.

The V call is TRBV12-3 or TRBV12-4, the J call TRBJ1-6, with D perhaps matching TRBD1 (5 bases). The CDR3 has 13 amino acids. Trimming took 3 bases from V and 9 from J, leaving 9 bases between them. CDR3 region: CASSLGGVSPLHF. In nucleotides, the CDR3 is TGTGCCAGCAGTTTGGGGGGTGTTTCACCCCTCCACTTT.

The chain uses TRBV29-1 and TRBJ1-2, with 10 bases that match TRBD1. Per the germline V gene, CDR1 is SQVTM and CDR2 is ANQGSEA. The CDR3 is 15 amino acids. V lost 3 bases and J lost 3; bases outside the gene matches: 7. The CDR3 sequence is CSVDVRGQGDYGYTF. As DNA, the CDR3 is TGCAGCGTTGATGTCCGCGGACAGGGGGACTATGGCTACACCTTC.

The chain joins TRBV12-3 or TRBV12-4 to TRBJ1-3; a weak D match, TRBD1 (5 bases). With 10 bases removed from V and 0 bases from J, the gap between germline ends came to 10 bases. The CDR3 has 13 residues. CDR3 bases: TGTGCCACAAAGGGGTTCTCTGGAAACACCATATATTTT. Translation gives CATKGFSGNTIYF.

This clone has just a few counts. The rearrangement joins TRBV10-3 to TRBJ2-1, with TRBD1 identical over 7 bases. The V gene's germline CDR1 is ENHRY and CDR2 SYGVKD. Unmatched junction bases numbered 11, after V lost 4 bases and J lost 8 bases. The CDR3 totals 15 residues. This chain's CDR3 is CAISGGQGVVDEQFF. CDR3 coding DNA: TGTGCCATCAGTGGCGGCCAGGGGGTTGTGGATGAGCAGTTCTTC.

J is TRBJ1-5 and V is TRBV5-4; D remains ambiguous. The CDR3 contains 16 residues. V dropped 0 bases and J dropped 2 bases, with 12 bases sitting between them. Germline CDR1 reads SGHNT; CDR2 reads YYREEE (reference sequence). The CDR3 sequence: CASSLGGSARNQPQHF. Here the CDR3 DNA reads TGTGCCAGCAGCTTGGGCGGGTCAGCCCGCAATCAGCCCCAGCATTTT.

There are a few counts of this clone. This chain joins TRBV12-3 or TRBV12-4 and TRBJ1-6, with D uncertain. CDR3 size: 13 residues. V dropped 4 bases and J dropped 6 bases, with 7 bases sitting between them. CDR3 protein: CASSSDSNSPLHF. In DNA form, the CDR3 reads TGTGCCAGCAGTTCGGACTCTAATTCACCCCTCCACTTT.

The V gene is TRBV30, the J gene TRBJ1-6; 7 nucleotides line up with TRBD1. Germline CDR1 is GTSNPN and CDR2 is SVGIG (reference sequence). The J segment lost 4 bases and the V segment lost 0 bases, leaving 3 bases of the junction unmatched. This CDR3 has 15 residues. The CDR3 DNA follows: TGTGCCTGGAGTGTAGGGGGCTTATATAATTCACCCCTCCACTTT. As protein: CAWSVGGLYNSPLHF.

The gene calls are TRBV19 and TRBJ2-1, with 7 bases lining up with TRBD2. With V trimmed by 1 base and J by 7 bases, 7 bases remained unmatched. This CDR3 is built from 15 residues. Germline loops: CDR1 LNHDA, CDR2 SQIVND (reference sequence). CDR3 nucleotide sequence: TGTGCCAGTAGTATAGGCGCGGGAGTCGCGAATGAGCAGTTCTTC. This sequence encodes CASSIGAGVANEQFF.

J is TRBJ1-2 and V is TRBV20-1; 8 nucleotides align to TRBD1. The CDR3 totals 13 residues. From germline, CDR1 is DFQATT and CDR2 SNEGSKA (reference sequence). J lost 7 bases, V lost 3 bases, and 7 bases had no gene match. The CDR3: CSASDRGSGGYTF. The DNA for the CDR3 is TGCAGTGCTAGTGACAGGGGTTCCGGTGGCTACACCTTC.

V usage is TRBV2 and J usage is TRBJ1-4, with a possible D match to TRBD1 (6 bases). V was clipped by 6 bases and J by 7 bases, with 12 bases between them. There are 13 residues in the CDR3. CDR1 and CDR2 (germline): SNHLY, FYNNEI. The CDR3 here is CASRRTGSEKLFF. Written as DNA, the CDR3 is TGTGCCAGCAGACGCACAGGGAGTGAAAAACTGTTTTTT.

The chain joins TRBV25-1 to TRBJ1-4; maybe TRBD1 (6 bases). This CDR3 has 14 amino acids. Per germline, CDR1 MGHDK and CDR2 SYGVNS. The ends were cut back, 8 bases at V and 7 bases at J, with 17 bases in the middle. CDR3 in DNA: TGTGCCAGCGGGAGGGGGGGTATTGGTGAAAAACTGTTTTTT. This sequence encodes CASGRGGIGEKLFF.

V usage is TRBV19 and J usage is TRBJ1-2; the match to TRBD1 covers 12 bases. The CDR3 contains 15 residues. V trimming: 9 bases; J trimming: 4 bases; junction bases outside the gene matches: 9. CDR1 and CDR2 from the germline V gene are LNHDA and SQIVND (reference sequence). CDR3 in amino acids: CASMTGTGGVYGYTF. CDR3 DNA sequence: TGTGCCAGCATGACCGGGACAGGGGGCGTCTATGGCTACACCTTC.

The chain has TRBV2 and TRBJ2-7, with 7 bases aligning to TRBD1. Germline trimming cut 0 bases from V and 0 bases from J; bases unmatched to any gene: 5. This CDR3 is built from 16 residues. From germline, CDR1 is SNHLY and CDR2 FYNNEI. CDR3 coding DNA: TGTGCCAGCAGTGAAGCGGGCCAGGGGGACTCCTACGAGCAGTACTTC. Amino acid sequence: CASSEAGQGDSYEQYF.

For the CDR3, the DNA is TGTGCCAGCAGTTTAGGAGCTTTCGGGCCCCAGCATTTT. Its protein is CASSLGAFGPQHF. The genes are TRBV12-3 or TRBV12-4 and TRBJ1-5, with no clear D. V was clipped by 1 base and J by 9 bases, with 10 bases between them. The length of the CDR3 is 13 residues.

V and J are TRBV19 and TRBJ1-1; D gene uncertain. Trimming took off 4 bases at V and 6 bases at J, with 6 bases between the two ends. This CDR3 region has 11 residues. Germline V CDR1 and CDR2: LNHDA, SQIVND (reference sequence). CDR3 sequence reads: CASSSGAEAFF. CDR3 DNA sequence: TGTGCCAGTAGTAGCGGAGCTGAAGCTTTCTTT.

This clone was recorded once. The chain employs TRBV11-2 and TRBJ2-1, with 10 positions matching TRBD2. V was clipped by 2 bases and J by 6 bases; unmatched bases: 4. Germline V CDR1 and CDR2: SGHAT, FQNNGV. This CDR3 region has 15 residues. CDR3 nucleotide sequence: TGTGCCAGCAGCTTATCGGTAGCGGGGGGCAATGAGCAGTTCTTC. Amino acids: CASSLSVAGGNEQFF.

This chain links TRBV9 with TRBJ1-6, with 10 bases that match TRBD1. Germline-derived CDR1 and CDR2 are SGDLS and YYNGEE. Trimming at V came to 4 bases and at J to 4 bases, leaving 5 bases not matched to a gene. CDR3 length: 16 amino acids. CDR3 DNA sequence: TGTGCCAGCAGCCCCCCGGGACAGGGGTATAATTCACCCCTCCACTTT. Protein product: CASSPPGQGYNSPLHF.

CDR3 nucleotides: TGTGCCAGTAGTCCGGACAGGGCGAGGGATACGCAGTATTTT. Protein product: CASSPDRARDTQYF. The chain links TRBV19 to TRBJ2-3, with 8 bases aligning to TRBD1. Trimming took 5 bases from V and 6 from J; bases not matched to a gene: 7. CDR1 LNHDA and CDR2 SQIVND come from the germline V gene (reference sequence). The CDR3 is made up of 14 amino acids.

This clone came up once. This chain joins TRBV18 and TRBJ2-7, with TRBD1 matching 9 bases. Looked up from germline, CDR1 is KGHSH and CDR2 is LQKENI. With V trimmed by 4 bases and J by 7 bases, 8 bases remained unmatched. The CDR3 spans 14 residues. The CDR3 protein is CASSLGQGTREQYV. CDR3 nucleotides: TGTGCCAGCTCACTCGGACAGGGGACGAGGGAGCAGTACGTC.

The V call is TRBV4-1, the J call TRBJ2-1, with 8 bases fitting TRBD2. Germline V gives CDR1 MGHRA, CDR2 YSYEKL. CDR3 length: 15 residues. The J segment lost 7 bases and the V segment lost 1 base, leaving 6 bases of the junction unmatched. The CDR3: CASSQGTSGENEQFF. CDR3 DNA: TGCGCCAGCAGCCAAGGAACTAGCGGAGAGAATGAGCAGTTCTTC.

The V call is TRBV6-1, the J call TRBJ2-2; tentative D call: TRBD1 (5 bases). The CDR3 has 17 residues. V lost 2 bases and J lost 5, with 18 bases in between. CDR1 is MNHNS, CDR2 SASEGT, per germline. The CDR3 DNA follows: TGTGCCAGCAGTGAATCAATAGGGCGCAGGGCTACCGGGGAGCTGTTTTTT. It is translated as CASSESIGRRATGELFF.

The CDR3 DNA reads as TGTGCCAGCAGCGAGGTGTGGACAGGGCTCATGAACACTGAAGCTTTCTTT. This gives the protein CASSEVWTGLMNTEAFF. The rearrangement joins TRBV5-5 to TRBJ1-1, with 8 bases lining up with TRBD1. The CDR3 has 17 residues. V shed 4 bases, J shed 0 bases, and the junction held 11 bases outside the gene matches. Per the germline V gene, CDR1 is SGHKS and CDR2 is YYEKEE (reference sequence).

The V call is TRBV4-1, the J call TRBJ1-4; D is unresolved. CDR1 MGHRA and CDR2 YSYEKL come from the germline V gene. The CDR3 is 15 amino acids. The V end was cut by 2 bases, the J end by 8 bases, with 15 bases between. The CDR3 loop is CASSQSGLEGEKLFF. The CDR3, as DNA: TGCGCCAGCAGCCAATCCGGGCTCGAGGGCGAAAAACTGTTTTTT.

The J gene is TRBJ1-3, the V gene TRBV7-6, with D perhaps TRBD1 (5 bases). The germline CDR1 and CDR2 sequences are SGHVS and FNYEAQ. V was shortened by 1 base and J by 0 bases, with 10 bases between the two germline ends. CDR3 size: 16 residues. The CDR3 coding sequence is TGTGCCAGCAGCTTAGTGGGGGGACCCTCTGGAAACACCATATATTTT. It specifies CASSLVGGPSGNTIYF.